Given below is one T cell receptor beta chain in context. The CDR3 is made up of 16 amino acids. Trimming took 3 bases from V and 5 from J, leaving 20 bases between them. Germline V gene lookup returns CDR1 SGHRS and CDR2 YFSETQ. Both iRepertoire HTBI primers and Arm-PCR of CDR3 regions were used to build the TCR beta libraries. TCRdb re-analysed the multiplex PCR reads in MiXCR, keeping a single row per CDR3 protein. The sample consists of about 470,000 distinct CDR3 sequences, 14% to 15% of them appearing once. The sample originates from a study of regulatory T cells in long-lasting Graves disease. As for time point: newly diagnosed GD, antithyroid drugs for less than 3 months. Scientists built the TCR library using RNA that was extracted from PBMCs. Another study also made use of these data, one on T cells in Graves' hyperthyroidism and ophthalmopathy. That source notes: In patients aged 18 to 65, hyperthyroidism was newly diagnosed, with duration under 2 months.

This clonotype was obtained from a woman aged 30 to 39 with Graves disease. The chain uses TRBV5-1 and TRBJ1-1; D might be TRBD1 (5 bases). The sample in question was peripheral blood mononuclear cells (PBMCs), obtained at new diagnosis, from a patient treated with antithyroid drugs. CDR3 sequence reads: CASSYAGGGIGTEAFF. The CDR3 bases are TGCGCCAGCAGCTACGCCGGGGGGGGAATAGGGACTGAAGCTTTCTTT.